These 20 T cell receptor beta chains came from one sample sequenced in a study of CD8 T cells in ankylosing spondylitis. TCRdb recomputed calls from the 5' RACE reads with MiXCR, one row per CDR3 protein. The sample carries 150,000 to 200,000 distinct CDR3 sequences, over 10% recorded once. The specimen was blood, either unsorted or a sorted T cell fraction (not recorded which). Source of these receptors: a female donor with ankylosing spondylitis or in good health (not recorded which).

This chain uses TRBV30 with TRBJ2-7, with 10 bases fitting TRBD2. The J segment lost 8 bases and the V segment lost 0 bases, leaving 16 bases of the junction unmatched. The CDR3 length is 17 residues. Germline-derived CDR1 and CDR2 are GTSNPN and SVGIG (reference sequence). The CDR3 DNA is TGTGCCTGGAGTGTACTCGGGCTAGCGGGAGAGTCCTATAAGCAGTACTTC. Translating it yields CAWSVLGLAGESYKQYF.

This clonotype was detected only a few times. The chain combines TRBV20-1 with TRBJ2-3, with a possible D match to TRBD2 (6 bases). The CDR3 extends over 15 amino acids. V was shortened by 0 bases and J by 2 bases, with 12 bases between the two germline ends. Germline V gene data show CDR1 as DFQATT and CDR2 as SNEGSKA (reference sequence). CDR3 sequence reads: CSAREDVADTDTQYF. Written as DNA, the CDR3 is TGCAGTGCTAGAGAAGACGTAGCGGACACAGATACGCAGTATTTT.

This clonotype was counted ten times or more. The chain recombines TRBV29-1 with TRBJ1-2; 7 nucleotides line up with TRBD1. Germline CDR1 and CDR2: SQVTM and ANQGSEA. The CDR3 totals 13 residues. Trimming removed 7 bases from V and 2 bases from J; junction bases left unmatched: 7. CDR3 sequence (DNA): TGCAGCGCCGCCACGGACAGGAACTATGGCTACACCTTC. Translation gives CSAATDRNYGYTF.

The CDR3, as DNA: TGTGCCAGCAGCTTCCACGGGACAGGGGTTCCCTACGAGCAGTACTTC. Residues: CASSFHGTGVPYEQYF. V gene TRBV5-6 combines with J gene TRBJ2-7; 10 bases agree with TRBD1. The CDR3 is made up of 16 amino acids. V lost 2 bases, J lost 2 bases, and 7 bases stayed unmatched. In germline, CDR1 is SGHDT, CDR2 YYEEEE.

This clonotype occurred a few times. This chain uses TRBV7-2 with TRBJ2-1; no clear D gene. The CDR3 loop spans 12 amino acids. Per the germline V gene, CDR1 is SGHTA and CDR2 is FQGNSA. Deletions cut 4 bases from V and 7 bases from J, with 8 bases between. The CDR3 loop reads CASSSTANEQFF. Here the CDR3 DNA reads TGTGCCAGCAGCTCTACGGCGAATGAGCAGTTCTTC.

This clonotype was counted ten times or more. The chain carries TRBV20-1 and TRBJ2-1; 12 nucleotides line up with TRBD2. There are 16 residues in the CDR3. V shed 6 bases and J 4 bases; nucleotides not matched to a gene: 10. Germline assignment: CDR1 DFQATT and CDR2 SNEGSKA (reference sequence). CDR3 in DNA: TGCAGTGCCAGGACTAGCGGGGCCCGGGGGTACAATGAGCAGTTCTTC. Protein: CSARTSGARGYNEQFF.

The genes are TRBV5-1 and TRBJ1-1, with D unresolved. Germline lookup yields CDR1 SGHRS and CDR2 YFSETQ. The CDR3 extends over 15 amino acids. Trimming cost V 7 bases and J 0 bases, with 16 bases left between them. The CDR3, as DNA: TGCGCCAGCTCAACCGCAGGTACAGTGAACACTGAAGCTTTCTTT. It codes for CASSTAGTVNTEAFF.

The CDR3 is CAIRPGESSYEQYF. In nucleotides, the CDR3 is TGTGCCATCAGGCCGGGGGAGAGCTCCTACGAGCAGTACTTC. The genes are TRBV10-3 and TRBJ2-7, with a tentative D call TRBD2 (6 bases). The CDR3 covers 14 residues. Germline V lookup: CDR1 ENHRY, CDR2 SYGVKD. Deletions cut 6 bases from V and 0 bases from J, with 12 bases between.

The chain joins TRBV6-2 or TRBV6-3 to TRBJ1-5; tentative D call: TRBD1 (6 bases). The CDR3 spans 15 residues. V was cut by 6 bases and J by 0 bases, with 12 bases left in between. Germline V CDR1 and CDR2: MNHEY, SVGEGT. The CDR3 DNA sequence: TGTGCCAGCAGCCGAGGACAGTTTAGCAATCAGCCCCAGCATTTT. The encoded protein is CASSRGQFSNQPQHF.

There are many counts of this clonotype. The chain carries TRBV24-1 and TRBJ2-7, with TRBD1 matching over 7 bases. The CDR3 covers 13 residues. Germline-derived CDR1 and CDR2 are KGHDR and SFDVKD. V shed 5 bases and J 7 bases; nucleotides not matched to a gene: 7. The CDR3 is CATSGTGHREQYF. DNA for the CDR3: TGTGCCACCAGTGGGACAGGCCATCGGGAGCAGTACTTC.

The CDR3 sequence is CASSLALGSNYGYTF. The DNA for the CDR3 is TGTGCCAGCAGCTTAGCGCTCGGTTCTAACTATGGCTACACCTTC. The chain employs TRBV11-1 and TRBJ1-2; D gene uncertain. CDR3 size: 15 residues. V was cut by 0 bases and J by 0 bases, with 8 bases left in between. The germline gives CDR1 SGHAT, CDR2 FQDESV (reference sequence).

This clonotype was seen more than once but under ten times. The chain joins TRBV19 to TRBJ1-5; D uncertain. Germline loops: CDR1 LNHDA, CDR2 SQIVND (reference sequence). Trimming shortened V by 5 bases and J by 2 bases, and 13 bases separated the two germline ends. The CDR3 length is 15 residues. For the CDR3, the DNA is TGTGCCAGTAGTGGGAGGGCGGGAGGCAATCAGCCCCAGCATTTT. Translation gives CASSGRAGGNQPQHF.

This clonotype was detected only a few times. V and J are TRBV7-2 and TRBJ1-6, with D possibly matching TRBD1 (5 bases). CDR3 length equals 16 residues. Germline loops: CDR1 SGHTA, CDR2 FQGNSA. V was pared by 6 bases and J by 4 bases, with 16 bases between. CDR3 protein: CASRQTSGSYNSPLHF. DNA of the CDR3: TGTGCCAGCAGACAAACCTCAGGGTCATATAATTCACCCCTCCACTTT.

This clonotype came up many times. The rearrangement links TRBV29-1 to TRBJ2-1; 7 nucleotides align to TRBD1. After removal of 4 bases from V and 7 bases from J, the junction contained 13 bases not matched to a gene. The V gene's germline CDR1 is SQVTM and CDR2 ANQGSEA. The CDR3 runs 15 residues. DNA of the CDR3: TGCAGCGTTGGGAAACAGGGGCTTAAGGTTAATGAGCAGTTCTTC. Translating gives CSVGKQGLKVNEQFF.

Regarding this clonotype: With a much larger clone just one base away, this may be a read error. The V call is TRBV6-1, the J call TRBJ1-5; the match to TRBD1 covers 7 bases. The germline V gene has CDR1 MNHNS and CDR2 SASEGT. CDR3 length: 16 residues. V gave up 6 bases and J gave up 5 bases; unmatched junction bases: 13. The CDR3 protein is CASSPPPGQRDQPQHF. CDR3 in DNA: TGTGCCAGCAGCCCCCCTCCGGGACAGAGAGATCAGCCCCAGCATTTT.

This clonotype was seen a few times. The chain combines TRBV7-2 with TRBJ2-5; unclear D gene. The V gene lost 5 bases and the J gene lost 6 bases, with 10 bases spanning the gap. Germline V gives CDR1 SGHTA, CDR2 FQGNSA. The CDR3 runs 12 residues. The CDR3 protein is CASSLPLKTQYF. The CDR3 DNA reads TGTGCCAGCAGCCTGCCATTGAAGACCCAGTACTTC.

This chain links TRBV5-1 with TRBJ2-3; tentatively, D is TRBD1 (7 bases). The CDR3 contains 18 residues. Germline-derived CDR1 and CDR2 are SGHRS and YFSETQ. Trimming removed 6 bases at V and 1 base at J, with 24 bases between. CDR3 in amino acids: CASKKRQGLGLGTDTQYF. CDR3 nucleotide sequence: TGCGCCAGCAAGAAGAGACAGGGACTCGGTCTCGGCACAGATACGCAGTATTTT.

J is TRBJ2-7 and V is TRBV5-1, with D possibly matching TRBD2 (6 bases). With the DNA end fitting TRBJ2-1 better, the J assignment may be wrong. Germline lookup yields CDR1 SGHRS and CDR2 YFSETQ. There are 16 residues in the CDR3. CDR3 sequence (DNA): TGCGCCAGCAGCTTGGCCGCGGGGAGGCTTAGCTACGAGCAGTTCTTC. It translates to CASSLAAGRLSYEQFF.

A remark on this clonotype: Given a much more abundant clone one base away, this may be a read error. V usage is TRBV27 and J usage is TRBJ2-1, with TRBD2 identical over 13 bases. Germline assignment: CDR1 MNHEY and CDR2 SMNVEV (reference sequence). With 7 bases clipped from V and 7 bases from J, the junction kept 4 bases outside the gene matches. This CDR3 region has 14 residues. CDR3 loop: CASKMGLAGNEQFF. CDR3 coding DNA: TGTGCCAGCAAAATGGGACTAGCGGGAAATGAGCAGTTCTTC.

This clonotype came up many times. The chain joins TRBV20-1 to TRBJ2-7; TRBD2 aligns across 7 bases. The CDR3 sequence is 15 residues long. Germline loops: CDR1 DFQATT, CDR2 SNEGSKA (reference sequence). Germline trimming cut 3 bases from V and 0 bases from J; bases unmatched to any gene: 8. The CDR3: CSASTPSGPSYEQYF. CDR3 nucleotide sequence: TGCAGTGCTAGCACCCCTAGCGGACCCTCCTACGAGCAGTACTTC.